These 8 T cell receptor beta chains originate from one sample sequenced in a study of naive and memory T cell subsets. The beta constant-region primer was an equimolar mix of two oligonucleotides covering TRBC1 and TRBC2. The ligated cDNA underwent four PCR rounds using SP2 and nested alpha and beta constant-region primers. MiXCR, applied by TCRdb to the UMI-ligation and nested PCR reads, yields one record per CDR3 protein. Of 8,500 to 10,000 distinct CDR3 sequences in the sample, about 6% were seen once. The source material was CD4+ TEMRA cells from blood. The subset here: effector memory re-expressing CD45RA, CD45RA+ CD27-. The receptor set was obtained from a human donor in good health.

The CDR3 region has the DNA TGTGCCAGCAGTTACTCGGGACAGGGTCGAAGAGAGACCCAGTACTTC. It specifies CASSYSGQGRRETQYF. This chain connects TRBV6-2 or TRBV6-3 to TRBJ2-5, with 9 bases identical to TRBD1. This CDR3 region has 16 residues. The trim removed 0 bases at V and 4 bases at J, leaving 6 bases unmatched. The germline gives CDR1 MNHEY, CDR2 SVGEGT.

This clonotype has a count of ten or more. The gene calls are TRBV20-1 and TRBJ2-1; tentative D call: TRBD2 (6 bases). Germline CDR1 is DFQATT and CDR2 is SNEGSKA (reference sequence). The CDR3 has 16 amino acids. Trimming took 0 bases from V and 3 from J, leaving 15 bases between them. CDR3 region: CSARDLERVSYNEQFF. CDR3 in DNA: TGCAGTGCTAGAGATTTGGAGCGGGTCAGCTACAATGAGCAGTTCTTC.

This chain connects TRBV5-1 to TRBJ1-1; D may be TRBD1 (5 bases). V lost 6 bases, J lost 3 bases, and 18 bases lay in between. This CDR3 has 15 residues. The germline CDR1 and CDR2 sequences are SGHRS and YFSETQ. The CDR3 sequence is CASNGALGQDTEAFF. CDR3 nucleotide sequence: TGCGCCAGCAACGGGGCATTGGGGCAGGACACTGAAGCTTTCTTT.

This clonotype was seen at least ten times. V is TRBV4-1 and J is TRBJ2-7; the match to TRBD2 covers 12 bases. The CDR3 loop spans 15 amino acids. V lost 2 bases and J lost 3; bases outside the gene matches: 2. Germline-derived CDR1 and CDR2 are MGHRA and YSYEKL. Here the CDR3 reads CASSQRTSGDYEQYF. The CDR3 DNA sequence: TGCGCCAGCAGCCAAAGGACTAGCGGGGACTACGAGCAGTACTTC.

This clonotype has at least ten counts. The V gene is TRBV20-1, the J gene TRBJ2-7; 9 nucleotides align to TRBD1. CDR1 and CDR2 from the germline V gene are DFQATT and SNEGSKA (reference sequence). The CDR3 extends over 20 amino acids. The junction had 24 bases not matched to a gene; V was cut back by 0 bases and J by 6 bases. The CDR3 sequence is CSAREHGAALLDRGYFEQYF. In DNA form, the CDR3 reads TGCAGTGCTAGAGAGCATGGAGCGGCCCTCCTGGACAGGGGTTATTTCGAGCAGTACTTC.

This rearrangement joins TRBV12-5 to TRBJ1-1; weak D call: TRBD1 (5 bases). Trimming removed 5 bases from V and 2 bases from J, with 9 bases in between. CDR3 length: 13 residues. In germline, CDR1 is LGHNT, CDR2 FRNRAP. CDR3 DNA: TGTGCTAGTGGTGACCGGGACAACACTGAAGCTTTCTTT. It codes for CASGDRDNTEAFF.

There are many counts of this clonotype. This chain uses TRBV29-1 with TRBJ2-1, with TRBD1 matching over 10 bases. Germline V lookup: CDR1 SQVTM, CDR2 ANQGSEA. The CDR3 runs to 12 residues. As DNA, the CDR3 is TGCACCGACAGGGGGCCCCACAATGAGCAGTTCTTC. The encoded protein is CTDRGPHNEQFF.

This clonotype was counted at least ten times. The chain links TRBV3-1 to TRBJ2-5; 8 positions match TRBD2. Trimming removed 4 bases from V and 4 bases from J; junction bases left unmatched: 5. This CDR3 has 14 residues. The V gene's germline CDR1 is LGHDT and CDR2 YNNKEL (reference sequence). The CDR3 is CASSRSGGGETQYF. CDR3 in DNA: TGTGCCAGCAGCCGGAGCGGGGGCGGAGAGACCCAGTACTTC.